These 32 T cell receptor beta chains share one sample of origin, sequenced in a study of blood T cell repertoires in COVID-19. Generated by immunoSEQ multiplex PCR, the TCRdb table keeps only in-frame clones and is missing some. The sample gives about 380,000 clones, 75% to 90% of which show up once; approximately 3.6% is in the top ten. Sequences were obtained from peripheral blood. The receptors derive from a woman under 30 with acute or convalescent COVID-19.

The rearrangement joins TRBV27 to TRBJ2-5; possible D gene TRBD1, 6 bases. The CDR3 spans 14 residues. Per germline, CDR1 MNHEY and CDR2 SMNVEV (reference sequence). Trimming took 4 bases from V and 4 from J, leaving 13 bases between them. CDR3 region: CASSSNRVRETQYF. CDR3 in DNA: TGTGCCAGCAGTTCGAACAGGGTCAGAGAGACCCAGTACTTC.

The chain joins TRBV4-2 to TRBJ1-5; 8 nucleotides align to TRBD1. V lost 5 bases to trimming and J lost 3 bases; unmatched junction nucleotides: 6. The CDR3 has 15 amino acids. Germline CDR1 LGHNA, CDR2 YNFKEQ. The CDR3 is CASSGSGGVNQPQHF. For the CDR3, the DNA is TGTGCCAGCAGCGGGTCAGGGGGCGTCAATCAGCCCCAGCATTTT.

The V and J genes are TRBV7-3 and TRBJ2-3, with unresolved D. This CDR3 is 14 amino acids long. Germline CDR1 is SGHTA and CDR2 is FQGTGA. Trimming removed 5 bases at V and 2 bases at J, with 11 bases between. The CDR3 region has the DNA TGTGCCAGCAGCCGGTCGGGTCCCACAGATACGCAGTATTTT. It codes for CASSRSGPTDTQYF.

V is TRBV11-3 and J is TRBJ1-1, with TRBD1 matching 7 bases. V shed 5 bases, J shed 4 bases, and the junction held 4 bases outside the gene matches. In germline, CDR1 is SGHNT, CDR2 YENEEA. This CDR3 region has 13 residues. The CDR3 nucleotides read TGTGCCAGCAGCGGTAGACAGGGCACTGAAGCTTTCTTT. The encoded protein is CASSGRQGTEAFF.

This chain connects TRBV28 to TRBJ1-2, with D possibly TRBD1 on 5 matching bases. The CDR3 is made up of 13 amino acids. Per germline, CDR1 MDHEN and CDR2 SYDVKM. Between the trimmed V and J ends, which lost 5 bases and 4 bases, there was a span of 11 bases. Here the CDR3 reads CASSPDRPYGYTF. In DNA form, the CDR3 reads TGTGCCAGCAGTCCCGACAGACCCTATGGCTACACCTTC.

This clone was detected many times. The rearrangement links TRBV19 to TRBJ1-1; possibly TRBD1 for D (5 bases). The germline CDR1 and CDR2 sequences are LNHDA and SQIVND (reference sequence). V lost 7 bases to trimming and J lost 0 bases, with 18 bases between them. The CDR3 has 16 amino acids. For the CDR3, the DNA is TGTGCCAGTACAATTAATGTCCGACAGATGAACACTGAAGCTTTCTTT. This sequence encodes CASTINVRQMNTEAFF.

The chain recombines TRBV5-1 with TRBJ1-6; TRBD1 matches at 7 bases. The V and J ends lost 6 bases and 5 bases, in that order; junction bases with no gene match: 14. This CDR3 has 17 residues. CDR1 SGHRS and CDR2 YFSETQ come from the germline V gene. This CDR3 is CASTYQGGSLDNSPLHF. As DNA, the CDR3 is TGCGCCAGCACGTACCAGGGGGGATCGTTGGATAATTCACCCCTCCACTTT.

This chain uses TRBV11-3 with TRBJ2-1, with TRBD2 matching 16 bases. Germline lookup yields CDR1 SGHNT and CDR2 YENEEA. V shed 5 bases, J shed 8 bases, and the junction held 9 bases outside the gene matches. The CDR3 loop spans 17 amino acids. DNA of the CDR3: TGTGCCAGCAGCCTGTCCGGGACTAGCGGGAGGGCCGATGAGCAGTTCTTC. It encodes CASSLSGTSGRADEQFF.

V is TRBV14 and J is TRBJ2-7; D remains unclear. The CDR3 totals 12 residues. Germline V CDR1 and CDR2: SGHDN, FVKESK. V dropped 1 base and J dropped 8 bases, with 9 bases sitting between them. CDR3 residues: CASSQASSKQYF. The CDR3 nucleotides are TGTGCCAGCAGCCAAGCCTCTAGTAAGCAGTACTTC.

The CDR3 DNA is TGCGCCAGCAGTGGAAACAGGGGGAGTGCCGGGGAGCTGTTTTTT. It translates to CASSGNRGSAGELFF. This rearrangement joins TRBV10-1 to TRBJ2-2, with TRBD1 identical over 8 bases. This CDR3 is built from 15 residues. The germline CDR1 and CDR2 sequences are WNHNN and SYGVQD (reference sequence). After removal of 4 bases from V and 6 bases from J, the junction contained 7 bases not matched to a gene.

The chain couples TRBV28 to TRBJ1-2, with D unresolved. Germline CDR1 reads MDHEN; CDR2 reads SYDVKM. V was pared by 1 base and J by 8 bases, with 14 bases between. This CDR3 has 14 amino acids. CDR3 protein: CASSLFGWGGGYTF. The CDR3 nucleotides are TGTGCCAGCAGTTTATTTGGGTGGGGAGGCGGCTACACCTTC.

This clone turned up a few times. J is TRBJ2-3 and V is TRBV20-1, with D possibly TRBD2 on 6 matching bases. Trimming pared 3 bases from V and 0 bases from J, leaving 7 bases between. Germline V gene lookup returns CDR1 DFQATT and CDR2 SNEGSKA (reference sequence). The CDR3 spans 13 residues. In nucleotides, the CDR3 is TGCAGTGCTAGTGCGGGAAGCACAGATACGCAGTATTTT. Translation: CSASAGSTDTQYF.

V gene TRBV11-2 combines with J gene TRBJ2-6, with D uncertain. Trimming removed 5 bases at V and 4 bases at J, with 6 bases between. CDR3 size: 13 residues. Per germline, CDR1 SGHAT and CDR2 FQNNGV. The CDR3 DNA follows: TGTGCCAGCAGCCTCTCCGGGGCCAACGTCCTGACTTTC. Its translation: CASSLSGANVLTF.

The chain uses TRBV5-1 and TRBJ2-1; the match to TRBD2 covers 8 bases. The trim removed 1 base at V and 7 bases at J, leaving 4 bases unmatched. Germline V gives CDR1 SGHRS, CDR2 YFSETQ. The CDR3 spans 14 residues. CDR3 DNA: TGCGCCAGCAGCTTGAATGGCGGGGGGAATGAGCAGTTCTTC. Translated: CASSLNGGGNEQFF.

The chain uses TRBV25-1 and TRBJ1-5; no reliable D call. This CDR3 is 14 amino acids long. Germline CDR1 reads MGHDK; CDR2 reads SYGVNS. Trimming removed 3 bases at V and 0 bases at J, with 6 bases between. The CDR3 DNA reads TGTGCCAGCAGTGAGCCCGGTAGCAATCAGCCCCAGCATTTT. The encoded protein is CASSEPGSNQPQHF.

The chain carries TRBV19 and TRBJ2-7; possibly TRBD2 for D (5 bases). Germline CDR1 and CDR2: LNHDA and SQIVND (reference sequence). Trimming cost V 4 bases and J 1 base, with 11 bases left between them. CDR3 length: 14 residues. The CDR3 DNA follows: TGTGCCAGTAGTACTTCATCGGGGTCCTACGAGCAGTACTTC. Translation gives CASSTSSGSYEQYF.

V is TRBV2 and J is TRBJ2-7; D gene ambiguous. Germline-derived CDR1 and CDR2 are SNHLY and FYNNEI. This CDR3 has 11 residues. V lost 3 bases, J lost 5 bases, and 5 bases lay in between. The CDR3 reads CASSESDEQYF. In DNA form, the CDR3 reads TGTGCCAGCAGTGAGTCTGACGAGCAGTACTTC.

In DNA form, the CDR3 reads TGTGCCAGCAGCGGAGGGACAGGTGTTGAAGCTTTCTTT. This codes for CASSGGTGVEAFF. V gene TRBV9 combines with J gene TRBJ1-1; 8 bases are shared with TRBD1. V lost 3 bases, J lost 7 bases, and 5 bases stayed unmatched. From germline, CDR1 is SGDLS and CDR2 YYNGEE. The CDR3 sequence is 13 residues long.

The chain links TRBV25-1 to TRBJ2-1, with 9 bases fitting TRBD2. The CDR3 loop spans 15 amino acids. V gave up 5 bases and J gave up 3 bases; unmatched junction bases: 5. The V gene's germline CDR1 is MGHDK and CDR2 SYGVNS. The chain's CDR3 is CASSRLAGVYNEQFF. In DNA form, the CDR3 reads TGTGCCAGCAGTCGGTTAGCGGGGGTCTACAATGAGCAGTTCTTC.

The rearrangement uses TRBV3-1 (or the pseudogene TRBV3-2) and TRBJ2-5; 7 bases align to TRBD2. CDR1 and CDR2 (germline): LGHDT, YNNKEL (reference sequence). The CDR3 spans 18 residues. Trimming removed 0 bases from V and 0 bases from J; junction bases left unmatched: 10. CDR3 nucleotides: TGTGCCAGCAGCCAAGAGGGGTCTGCGGGAGAGTACCAAGAGACCCAGTACTTC. The encoded protein is CASSQEGSAGEYQETQYF.

This CDR3 is CASSQEPGPQQGEQYF. CDR3 sequence (DNA): TGCGCCAGCAGCCAAGAACCGGGACCTCAACAGGGCGAGCAGTACTTC. The chain employs TRBV4-1 and TRBJ2-7; D is possibly TRBD1 (6 bases). The length of the CDR3 is 16 residues. Trimming removed 0 bases from V and 6 bases from J, with 18 bases in between. CDR1 and CDR2 (germline): MGHRA, YSYEKL.

The chain combines TRBV11-3 with TRBJ2-1, with D maybe TRBD2 (6 bases). Germline V lookup: CDR1 SGHNT, CDR2 YENEEA. V was shortened by 5 bases and J by 10 bases, with 18 bases between the two germline ends. The CDR3 covers 14 residues. The DNA for the CDR3 is TGTGCCAGCAGCCCCTCGGGGGTATCGGGGGAGCAGTTCTTC. It yields the protein CASSPSGVSGEQFF.

The chain uses TRBV9 and TRBJ2-1, with D possibly TRBD1 on 5 matching bases. The CDR3 is 16 amino acids. V was pared by 1 base and J by 4 bases, with 15 bases between. Per germline, CDR1 SGDLS and CDR2 YYNGEE. CDR3: CASSVKTSRQYNEQFF. The CDR3 DNA is TGTGCCAGCAGCGTAAAAACCTCACGACAGTACAATGAGCAGTTCTTC.

The CDR3: CSVQASGQYEQYF. In DNA form, the CDR3 reads TGCAGCGTTCAGGCTAGCGGACAGTACGAGCAGTACTTC. V gene TRBV29-1 combines with J gene TRBJ2-7, with a weak D call TRBD2 (7 bases). Germline assignment: CDR1 SQVTM and CDR2 ANQGSEA. The CDR3 covers 13 residues. The germline V and J ends were trimmed by 5 bases and 4 bases, with 15 bases remaining between them.

The rearrangement links TRBV5-6 to TRBJ2-5; no definite D call. The CDR3 spans 14 residues. Per the germline V gene, CDR1 is SGHDT and CDR2 is YYEEEE. Trimming took 3 bases from V and 4 from J, leaving 13 bases between them. CDR3 nucleotide sequence: TGTGCCAGCAGCTCCCCACGACAAGGAGAGACCCAGTACTTC. Translating it yields CASSSPRQGETQYF.

This sequence joins TRBV14 and TRBJ2-7; TRBD1 agrees at 7 bases. The junction had 11 bases not matched to a gene; V was cut back by 4 bases and J by 2 bases. The CDR3 covers 16 residues. Looked up from germline, CDR1 is SGHDN and CDR2 is FVKESK. The CDR3 spells CASSPRTGQATYEQYF. The DNA of the CDR3 is TGTGCCAGCAGCCCTCGTACTGGACAGGCCACCTACGAGCAGTACTTC. Complete variable domain (other parts from reference TRBV14 and TRBJ2-7): EAGVTQFPSHSVIEKGQTVTLRCDPISGHDNLYWYRRVMGKEIKFLLHFVKESKQDESGMPNNRFLAERTGGTYSTLKVQPAELEDSGVYFCASSPRTGQATYEQYFGPGTRLTVT.

A single count supports this clone. The gene calls are TRBV19 and TRBJ2-1, with 9 bases that match TRBD1. With 5 bases clipped from V and 2 bases from J, the junction kept 4 bases outside the gene matches. The germline V gene has CDR1 LNHDA and CDR2 SQIVND (reference sequence). CDR3 length: 15 amino acids. The CDR3 DNA reads as TGTGCCAGTAGTCCCCGGGACAGGGCCTACAATGAGCAGTTCTTC. This translates into CASSPRDRAYNEQFF.

This chain joins TRBV7-2 and TRBJ1-2; D might be TRBD1 (6 bases). Germline loops: CDR1 SGHTA, CDR2 FQGNSA. V lost 5 bases and J 4 bases, leaving 20 bases between the germline ends. The CDR3 is 16 amino acids. The CDR3 region is CASSLNRDTDPYGYTF. CDR3 coding DNA: TGTGCCAGCAGCCTTAACCGGGACACGGATCCCTATGGCTACACCTTC.

The V call is TRBV29-1, the J call TRBJ2-5; 15 bases line up with TRBD2. The junction had 8 bases not matched to a gene; V was cut back by 4 bases and J by 5 bases. Germline lookup yields CDR1 SQVTM and CDR2 ANQGSEA. CDR3 length: 16 residues. The CDR3 spells CSVAAGTSGRRETQYF. In nucleotides, the CDR3 is TGCAGCGTTGCAGCCGGGACTAGCGGGAGGAGGGAGACCCAGTACTTC.

The J gene is TRBJ1-1, the V gene TRBV21-1; TRBD1, the table's D call, was not compared with the DNA. TRBV21-1 is a pseudogene locus. This CDR3 comprises 13 residues. CDR3 in amino acids: CASSDLQNTEAFF. DNA for the CDR3: TGTGCCAGCAGCGATTTACAGAACACTGAAGCTTTCTTT.

A single count supports this clone. In DNA form, the CDR3 reads TGTGCCACCAGTGATCCATCAGGGGGAAACACTGAAGCTTTCTTT. Amino acid sequence: CATSDPSGGNTEAFF. The chain combines TRBV24-1 with TRBJ1-1; TRBD1 matches 7 bases. Germline CDR1 and CDR2: KGHDR and SFDVKD. V was pared by 3 bases and J by 2 bases, with 5 bases of the junction left unmatched. There are 15 residues in the CDR3.

The chain combines TRBV29-1 with TRBJ2-3, with 13 nucleotides matching TRBD2. Trimming at V came to 6 bases and at J to 1 base, leaving 7 bases not matched to a gene. Germline V gene lookup returns CDR1 SQVTM and CDR2 ANQGSEA. This CDR3 has 16 amino acids. CDR3 DNA sequence: TGCAGCGTGGATTCCGGGACTAGCGGGGGCACAGATACGCAGTATTTT. It specifies CSVDSGTSGGTDTQYF.